This TCR beta chain was found in a study of T cell responses to AZD1222 COVID-19 vaccine (dated by TCRdb to the early 2020s). Looking at the study overall: AZD1222 recipients whose second dose came at about 4 weeks and those whose second dose came at about 12 weeks were combined into one group, since spike-specific TCR depth and breadth did not differ between the two schedules. TCR sequencing covered about 230 trial participants: 207 given two doses of AZD1222 and 26 given two doses of MenACWY control vaccine. Trial participants were enrolled by age into 18-55, 56-69 and 70-plus year subgroups, with roughly 150, 30 and 60 TCR-sequenced participants respectively.

The trim is 3 bases for V and 1 base for J, with a gap of 1 base between the germline ends. The CDR3 contains 11 residues, cysteine and phenylalanine counted. Of the read, only the CDR3 DNA is kept; its 33 bases are in frame from base 1. The germline V gene sets CDR1 to MNHNS and CDR2 to SASEGT. The time point label here, explained by the study, means: baseline before first vaccination. Vaccinee samples were obtained from the UK trials COV001 and COV002, which included a single-blind randomized controlled phase 2/3 trial of AZD1222 (ChAdOx1 nCoV-19) in healthy adults. For TCRbeta chain sequencing, PBMC samples were collected from trial participants at day 0 and at day 28 after the second dose. A note on this clone: The antigen this receptor binds is unknown. Base qualities were left out, and no much larger clone turns up one base away.

Results and caveats for the whole study, not just this receptor: Conclusions about previously exposed vaccinees are limited because only a handful of AZD1222 recipients were SARS-CoV-2 seropositive at baseline. No day 14 peak-response samples were available, so repertoires were characterized only after the peak T cell response. Vaccine-associated CD4 TCRs spanned the whole spike protein, with dominant responses in regions 160-218 and 743-854. Participants were mostly white British, with more females than males. The authors suggested clonal diversity may have been underestimated. In the small 56-69-year group, the increase in depth fell short of significance, most likely because of low power. Spike-specific TCR breadth and depth rose significantly after two AZD1222 doses compared with day 0 and with MenACWY recipients. Epitopes outside the regions mutated in the B.1.351 and B.1.1.7 variants were reportedly recognized by nearly half of the unique spike-specific TCRs.

The CDR3 regions of human TCRbeta chains were analyzed by immunosequencing. In the authors' own workflow: Repertoire TCRs were matched against a reference library of SARS-CoV-2-specific TCRs generated with the MIRA antigen-specificity platform. Breadth meant the fraction of unique TCRs that were SARS-CoV-2-associated, whereas depth meant the fraction of total T cells that were SARS-CoV-2-associated. Using the MIRA data, each spike-specific TCR was mapped to the spike region that the TCR reacts to and placed in a CD4 or CD8 class. Log10-transformed breadth and depth values were compared by one-way ANOVA with Sidak's multiple comparisons tests. This is the immuneACCESS table as TCRdb keeps it, with only in-frame sequences that have V and J called. A part of the clones is gone; compared with another copy, unresolved V genes explain less than half, and the rest is unexplained. That table is the source of V, J and clone size, and D and trimming were worked out from the DNA. In this sample the table shows some 160,000 clones, 85% to 95% of which occur a single time. Of the sample, approximately 4.8% is held by the ten largest clones.

This chain joins TRBV6-1 to TRBJ2-7; the D gene cannot be resolved reliably. The specimen comprised peripheral blood, sampled on day 0 of AZD1222 vaccination. This TCR was recovered from an adult in good health. Here is the DNA: TGTGCCAGCAGTGAGTCCTACGAGCAGTACTTC. The translation is CASSESYEQYF.